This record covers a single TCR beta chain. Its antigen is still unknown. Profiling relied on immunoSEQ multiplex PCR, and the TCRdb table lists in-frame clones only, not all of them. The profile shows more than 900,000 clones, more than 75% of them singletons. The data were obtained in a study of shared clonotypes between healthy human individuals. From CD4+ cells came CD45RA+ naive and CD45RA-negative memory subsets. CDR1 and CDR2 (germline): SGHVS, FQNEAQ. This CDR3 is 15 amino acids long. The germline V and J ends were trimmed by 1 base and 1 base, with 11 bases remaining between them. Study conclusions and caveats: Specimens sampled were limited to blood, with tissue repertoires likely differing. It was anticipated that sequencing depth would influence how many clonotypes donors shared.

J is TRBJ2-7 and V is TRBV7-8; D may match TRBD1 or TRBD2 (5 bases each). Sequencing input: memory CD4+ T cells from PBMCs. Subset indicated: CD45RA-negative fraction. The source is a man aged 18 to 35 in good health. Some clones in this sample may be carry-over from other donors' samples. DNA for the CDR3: TGTGCCAGCAGCTTAGTGTACGAGGGGTCCTACGAGCAGTACTTC. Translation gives CASSLVYEGSYEQYF. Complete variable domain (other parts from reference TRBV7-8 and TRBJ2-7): GAGVSQSPRYKVAKRGQDVALRCDPISGHVSLFWYQQALGQGPEFLTYFQNEAQLDKSGLPSDRFFAERPEGSVSTLKIQRTQQEDSAVYLCASSLVYEGSYEQYFGPGTRLTVT.